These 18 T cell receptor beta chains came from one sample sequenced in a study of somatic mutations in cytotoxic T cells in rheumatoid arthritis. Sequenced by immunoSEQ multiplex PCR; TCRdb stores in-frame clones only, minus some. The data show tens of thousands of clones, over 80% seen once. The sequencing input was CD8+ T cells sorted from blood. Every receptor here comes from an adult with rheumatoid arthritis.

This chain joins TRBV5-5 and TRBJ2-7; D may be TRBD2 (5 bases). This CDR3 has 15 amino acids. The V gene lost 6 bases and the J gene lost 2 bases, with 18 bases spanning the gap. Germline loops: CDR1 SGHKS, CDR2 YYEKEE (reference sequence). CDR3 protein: CASTSPTAETYEQYF. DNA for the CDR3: TGTGCCAGCACAAGCCCTACAGCGGAAACCTACGAGCAGTACTTC.

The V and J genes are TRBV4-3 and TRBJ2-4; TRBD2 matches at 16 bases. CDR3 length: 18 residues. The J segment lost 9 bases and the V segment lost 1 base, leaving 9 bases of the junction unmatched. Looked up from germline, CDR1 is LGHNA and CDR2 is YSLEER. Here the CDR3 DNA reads TGCGCCAGCAGCCAAGTTCTGCCGGGACTAGCGGGAGGGGGCATTCAGTACTTC. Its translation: CASSQVLPGLAGGGIQYF.

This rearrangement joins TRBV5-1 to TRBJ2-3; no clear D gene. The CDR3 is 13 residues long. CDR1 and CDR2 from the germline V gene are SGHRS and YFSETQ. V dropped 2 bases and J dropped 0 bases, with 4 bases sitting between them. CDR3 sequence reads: CASSLSSTDTQYF. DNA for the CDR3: TGCGCCAGCAGCTTATCTAGCACAGATACGCAGTATTTT.

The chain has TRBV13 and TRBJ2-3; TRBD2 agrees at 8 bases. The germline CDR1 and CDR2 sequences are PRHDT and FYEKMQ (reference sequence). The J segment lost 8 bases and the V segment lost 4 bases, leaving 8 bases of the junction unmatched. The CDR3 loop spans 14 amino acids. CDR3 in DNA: TGTGCCAGCAGCTCACTAGCGGACTCTGCTACGCAGTATTTT. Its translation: CASSSLADSATQYF.

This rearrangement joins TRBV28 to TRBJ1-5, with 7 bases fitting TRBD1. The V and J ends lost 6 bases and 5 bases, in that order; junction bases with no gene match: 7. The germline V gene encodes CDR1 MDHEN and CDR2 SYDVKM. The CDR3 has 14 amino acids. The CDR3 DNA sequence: TGTGCCAGCAGCGACAGGGAGGGCGATCAGCCCCAGCATTTT. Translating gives CASSDREGDQPQHF.

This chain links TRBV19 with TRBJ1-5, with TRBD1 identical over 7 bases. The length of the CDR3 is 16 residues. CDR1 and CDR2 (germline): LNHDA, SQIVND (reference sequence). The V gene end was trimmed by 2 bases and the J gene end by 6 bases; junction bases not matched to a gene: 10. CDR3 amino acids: CASSISRSGGGQPQHF. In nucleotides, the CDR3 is TGTGCCAGTAGTATAAGTCGATCAGGGGGGGGTCAGCCCCAGCATTTT.

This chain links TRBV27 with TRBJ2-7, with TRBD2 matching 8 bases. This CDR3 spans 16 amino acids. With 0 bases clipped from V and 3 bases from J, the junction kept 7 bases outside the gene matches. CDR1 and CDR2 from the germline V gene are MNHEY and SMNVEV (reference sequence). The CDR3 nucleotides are TGTGCCAGCAGTTTATCGATGCGGGAGGTATTCTACGAGCAGTACTTC. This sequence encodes CASSLSMREVFYEQYF.

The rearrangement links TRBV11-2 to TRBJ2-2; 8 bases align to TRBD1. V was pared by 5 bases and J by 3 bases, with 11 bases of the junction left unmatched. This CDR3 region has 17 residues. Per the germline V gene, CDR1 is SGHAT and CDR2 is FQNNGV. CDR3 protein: CASSLIGRGRDTGELFF. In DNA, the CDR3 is TGTGCCAGCAGCCTCATAGGCAGGGGGCGCGACACCGGGGAGCTGTTTTTT.

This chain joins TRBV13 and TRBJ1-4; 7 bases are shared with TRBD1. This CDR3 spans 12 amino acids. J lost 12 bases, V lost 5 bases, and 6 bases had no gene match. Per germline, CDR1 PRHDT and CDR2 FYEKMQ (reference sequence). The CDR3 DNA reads TGTGCCAGCAGCCCCCGGACAGGCGAACTGTTTTTT. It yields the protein CASSPRTGELFF.

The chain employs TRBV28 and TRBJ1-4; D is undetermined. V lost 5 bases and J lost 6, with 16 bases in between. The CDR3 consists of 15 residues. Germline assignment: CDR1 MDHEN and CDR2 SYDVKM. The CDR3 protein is CASSPEWEGDEKLFF. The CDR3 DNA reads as TGTGCCAGCAGTCCCGAATGGGAGGGAGATGAAAAACTGTTTTTT.

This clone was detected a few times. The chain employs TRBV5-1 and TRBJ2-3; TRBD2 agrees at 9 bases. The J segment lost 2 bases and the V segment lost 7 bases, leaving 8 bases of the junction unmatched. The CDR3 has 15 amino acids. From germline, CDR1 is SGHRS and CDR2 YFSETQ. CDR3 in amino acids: CASWGLAGSTDTQYF. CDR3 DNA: TGCGCCAGCTGGGGGCTAGCGGGATCCACAGATACGCAGTATTTT.

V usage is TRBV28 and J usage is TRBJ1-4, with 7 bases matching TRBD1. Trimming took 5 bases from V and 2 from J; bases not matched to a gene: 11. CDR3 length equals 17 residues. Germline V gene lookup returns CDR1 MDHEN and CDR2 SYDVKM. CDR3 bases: TGTGCCAGCAGTCCTCGGACAGGATGGGGCACTAATGAAAAACTGTTTTTT. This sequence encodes CASSPRTGWGTNEKLFF. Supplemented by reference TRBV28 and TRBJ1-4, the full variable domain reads DVKVTQSSRYLVKRTGEKVFLECVQDMDHENMFWYRQDPGLGLRLIYFSYDVKMKEKGDIPEGYSVSREKKERFSLILESASTNQTSMYLCASSPRTGWGTNEKLFFGSGTQLSVL.

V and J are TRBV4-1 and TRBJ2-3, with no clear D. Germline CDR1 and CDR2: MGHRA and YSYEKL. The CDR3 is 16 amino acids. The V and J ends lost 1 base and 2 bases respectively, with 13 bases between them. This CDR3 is CASSQVDRRSTDTQYF. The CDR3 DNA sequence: TGCGCCAGCAGCCAAGTGGACCGCCGGTCCACAGATACGCAGTATTTT.

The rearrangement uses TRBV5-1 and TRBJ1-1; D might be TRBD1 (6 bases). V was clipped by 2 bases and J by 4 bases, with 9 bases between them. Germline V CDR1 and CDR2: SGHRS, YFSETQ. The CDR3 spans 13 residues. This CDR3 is CASSFGGATEAFF. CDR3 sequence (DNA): TGCGCCAGCAGCTTTGGGGGGGCCACTGAAGCTTTCTTT.

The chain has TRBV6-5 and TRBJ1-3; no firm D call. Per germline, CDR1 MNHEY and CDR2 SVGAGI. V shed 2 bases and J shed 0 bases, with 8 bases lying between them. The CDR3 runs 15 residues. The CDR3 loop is CASSYTASSGNTIYF. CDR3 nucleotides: TGTGCCAGCAGTTACACGGCTAGCTCTGGAAACACCATATATTTT.

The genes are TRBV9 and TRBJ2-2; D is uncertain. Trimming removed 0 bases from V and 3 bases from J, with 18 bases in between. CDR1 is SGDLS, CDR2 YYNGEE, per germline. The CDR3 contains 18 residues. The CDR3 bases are TGTGCCAGCAGCGTAGCTTTAGGGCAGGTCGGCGACACCGGGGAGCTGTTTTTT. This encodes CASSVALGQVGDTGELFF.

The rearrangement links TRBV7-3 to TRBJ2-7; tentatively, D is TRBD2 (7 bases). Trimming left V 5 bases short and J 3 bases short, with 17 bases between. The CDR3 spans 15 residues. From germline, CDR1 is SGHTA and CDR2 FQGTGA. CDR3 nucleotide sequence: TGTGCCAGCAGCCCGGGGGGCAGGGAGCTCTACGAGCAGTACGTC. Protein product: CASSPGGRELYEQYV.

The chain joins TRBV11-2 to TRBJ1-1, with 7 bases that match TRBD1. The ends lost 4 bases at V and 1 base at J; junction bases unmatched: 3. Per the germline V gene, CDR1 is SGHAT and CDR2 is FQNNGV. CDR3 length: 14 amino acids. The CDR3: CASSWGQTNTEAFF. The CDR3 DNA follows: TGTGCCAGCAGCTGGGGACAGACGAACACTGAAGCTTTCTTT. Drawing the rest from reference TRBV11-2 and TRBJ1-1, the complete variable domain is EAGVAQSPRYKIIEKRQSVAFWCNPISGHATLYWYQQILGQGPKLLIQFQNNGVVDDSQLPKDRFSAERLKGVDSTLKIQPAKLEDSAVYLCASSWGQTNTEAFFGQGTRLTVV.